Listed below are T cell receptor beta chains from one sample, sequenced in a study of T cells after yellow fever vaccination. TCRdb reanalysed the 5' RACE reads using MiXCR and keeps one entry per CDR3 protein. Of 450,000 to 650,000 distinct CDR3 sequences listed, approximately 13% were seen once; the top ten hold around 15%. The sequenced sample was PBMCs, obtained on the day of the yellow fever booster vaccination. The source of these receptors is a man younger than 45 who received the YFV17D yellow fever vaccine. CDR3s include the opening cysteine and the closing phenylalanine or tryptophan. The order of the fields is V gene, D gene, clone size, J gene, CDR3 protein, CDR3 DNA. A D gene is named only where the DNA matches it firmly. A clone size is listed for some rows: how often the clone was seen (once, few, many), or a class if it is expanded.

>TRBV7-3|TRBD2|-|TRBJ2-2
CATSSGTGELFF
TGTGCCACCAGTAGCGGGACCGGGGAGCTGTTTTTT
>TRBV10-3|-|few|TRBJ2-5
CAISQGGGLGETQYF
TGTGCCATCAGCCAAGGTGGCGGGCTCGGGGAGACCCAGTACTTC
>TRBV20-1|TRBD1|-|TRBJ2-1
CSAKRGDRGQNEQFF
TGCAGTGCTAAGAGAGGGGACAGGGGGCAAAATGAGCAGTTCTTC
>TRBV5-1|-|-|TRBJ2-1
CASSLSRQRTYNEQFF
TGCGCCAGCAGCTTGTCACGCCAAAGGACCTACAATGAGCAGTTCTTC
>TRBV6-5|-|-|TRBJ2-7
CASSYSTNAGEKYEQYF
TGTGCCAGCAGTTACTCGACCAATGCGGGTGAAAAGTACGAGCAGTACTTC
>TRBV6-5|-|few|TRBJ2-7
CASSNRGAKYEQYF
TGTGCCAGCAGTAACCGAGGGGCGAAGTACGAGCAGTACTTC
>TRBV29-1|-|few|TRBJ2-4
CSVVGVEHIQYF
TGCAGCGTCGTCGGGGTTGAGCACATTCAGTACTTC
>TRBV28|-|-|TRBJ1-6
CASRGDSFPLHF
TGTGCCAGCAGGGGGGATTCCTTCCCCCTCCACTTT
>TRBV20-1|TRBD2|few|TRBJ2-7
CSARRRETYEQYF
TGCAGTGCTAGAAGGCGGGAGACCTACGAGCAGTACTTC
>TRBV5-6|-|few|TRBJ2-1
CASSLAQTNEQFF
TGTGCCAGCAGCTTGGCCCAGACGAATGAGCAGTTCTTC
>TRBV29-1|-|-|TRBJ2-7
CSADRGGEQYF
TGCAGCGCGGACAGAGGGGGTGAGCAGTACTTC
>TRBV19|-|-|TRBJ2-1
CASSPPLGGARNEQFF
TGTGCCAGTAGCCCCCCTCTTGGGGGGGCTAGGAATGAGCAGTTCTTC
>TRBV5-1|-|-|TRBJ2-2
CASSLGRAPGELFF
TGCGCCAGCAGCTTGGGCCGGGCGCCCGGGGAGCTGTTTTTT
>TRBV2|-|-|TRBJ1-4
CASTDPVWVNREKLFF
TGTGCCAGCACCGACCCTGTGTGGGTCAATCGTGAAAAACTGTTTTTT
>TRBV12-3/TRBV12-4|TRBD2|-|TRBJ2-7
CASSTSGRVAYEQYF
TGTGCCAGCAGTACCTCAGGGAGGGTAGCCTACGAGCAGTACTTC
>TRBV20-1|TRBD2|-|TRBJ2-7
CSARDSASGTYEQYF
TGCAGTGCTAGAGATTCGGCTAGCGGGACCTACGAGCAGTACTTC
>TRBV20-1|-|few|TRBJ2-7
CSARHNYEQYF
TGCAGTGCTAGACACAACTACGAGCAGTACTTC
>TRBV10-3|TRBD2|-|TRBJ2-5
CAISDAGTSGTKQETQYF
TGTGCCATCAGTGACGCTGGGACTAGCGGGACTAAACAAGAGACCCAGTACTTC
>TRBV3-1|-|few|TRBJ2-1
CASSQPGNSEQFF
TGTGCCAGCAGCCAACCAGGGAATTCCGAGCAGTTCTTC
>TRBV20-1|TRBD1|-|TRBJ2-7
CSAINPGQGSYEQYF
TGCAGTGCTATTAATCCGGGACAGGGCTCCTACGAGCAGTACTTC
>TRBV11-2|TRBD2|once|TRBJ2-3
CASSAREELDTQYF
TGTGCCAGCAGCGCGCGGGAGGAATTAGATACGCAGTATTTT
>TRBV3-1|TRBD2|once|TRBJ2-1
CASSPLAGGVVLGPYNEQFF
TGTGCCAGCAGCCCTCTAGCGGGAGGTGTAGTTTTGGGCCCTTACAATGAGCAGTTCTTC
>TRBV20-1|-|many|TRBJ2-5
CSARILARAQETQYF
TGCAGTGCTAGAATCCTAGCGAGAGCCCAAGAGACCCAGTACTTC
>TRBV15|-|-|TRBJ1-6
CATSLTNNSPLHF
TGTGCCACCAGTTTGACTAATAATTCACCCCTCCACTTT
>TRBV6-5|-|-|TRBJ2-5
CASGRRQETQYF
TGTGCCAGCGGGAGACGGCAAGAGACCCAGTACTTC
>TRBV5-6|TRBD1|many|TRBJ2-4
CASSQAWDRGSPLAKNIQYF
TGTGCCAGCAGCCAGGCGTGGGACAGGGGCTCCCCTTTGGCCAAAAACATTCAGTACTTC
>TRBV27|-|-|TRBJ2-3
CASSLGPYTDTQYF
TGTGCCAGCAGTTTAGGACCGTACACAGATACGCAGTATTTT
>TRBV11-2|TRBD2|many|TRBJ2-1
CASSLAGTKYNEQFF
TGTGCCAGCAGCTTAGCCGGGACTAAGTACAATGAGCAGTTCTTC
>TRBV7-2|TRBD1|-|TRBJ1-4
CASGTGDEKLFF
TGTGCCAGCGGGACAGGGGATGAAAAACTGTTTTTT
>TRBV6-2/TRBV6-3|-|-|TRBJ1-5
CASSYEVGGNQPQHF
TGTGCCAGCAGTTACGAGGTTGGTGGCAATCAGCCCCAGCATTTT
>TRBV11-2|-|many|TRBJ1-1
CASSLVPRTEAFF
TGTGCCAGCAGCTTAGTCCCCCGGACGGAGGCTTTCTTT
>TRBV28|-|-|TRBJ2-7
CASRLPAGYEQYF
TGTGCCAGCAGACTCCCGGCAGGTTACGAGCAGTACTTC
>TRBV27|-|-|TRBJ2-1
CASSWQGTYNEQFF
TGTGCCAGCAGTTGGCAGGGCACCTACAATGAGCAGTTCTTC
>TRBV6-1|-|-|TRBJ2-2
CASKGGLETGELFF
TGTGCCAGCAAAGGAGGGCTGGAAACCGGGGAGCTGTTTTTT
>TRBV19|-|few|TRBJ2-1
CDTGSYNEQFF
TGTGATACGGGATCCTACAATGAGCAGTTCTTC
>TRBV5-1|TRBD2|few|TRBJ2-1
CASKSSGYNEQFF
TGCGCCAGCAAATCTAGCGGCTACAATGAGCAGTTCTTC
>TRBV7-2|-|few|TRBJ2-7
CASSSVDGPRRFEQYF
TGTGCCAGCAGCTCTGTCGATGGCCCCAGAAGATTCGAGCAGTACTTC
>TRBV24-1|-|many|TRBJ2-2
CATRATGNTGELFF
TGTGCCACCAGGGCTACAGGGAATACCGGGGAGCTGTTTTTT
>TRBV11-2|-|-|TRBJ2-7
CASSLDPVVQGYEQYF
TGTGCCAGCAGCTTAGATCCGGTAGTACAGGGCTACGAGCAGTACTTC
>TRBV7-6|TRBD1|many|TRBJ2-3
CASSFGQGSDTQYF
TGTGCCAGCAGCTTCGGACAGGGAAGCGATACGCAGTATTTT
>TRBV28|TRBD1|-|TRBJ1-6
CASSLGPGQGDSPLHF
TGTGCCAGCAGTTTAGGGCCTGGACAGGGGGATTCACCCCTCCACTTT
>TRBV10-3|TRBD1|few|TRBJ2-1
CAISEGQGARHEQFF
TGTGCCATCAGTGAGGGTCAGGGGGCGAGACATGAGCAGTTCTTC
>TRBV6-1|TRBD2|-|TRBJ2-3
CASSPTSGDTDTQYF
TGTGCCAGCAGTCCCACTAGCGGGGACACAGATACGCAGTATTTT